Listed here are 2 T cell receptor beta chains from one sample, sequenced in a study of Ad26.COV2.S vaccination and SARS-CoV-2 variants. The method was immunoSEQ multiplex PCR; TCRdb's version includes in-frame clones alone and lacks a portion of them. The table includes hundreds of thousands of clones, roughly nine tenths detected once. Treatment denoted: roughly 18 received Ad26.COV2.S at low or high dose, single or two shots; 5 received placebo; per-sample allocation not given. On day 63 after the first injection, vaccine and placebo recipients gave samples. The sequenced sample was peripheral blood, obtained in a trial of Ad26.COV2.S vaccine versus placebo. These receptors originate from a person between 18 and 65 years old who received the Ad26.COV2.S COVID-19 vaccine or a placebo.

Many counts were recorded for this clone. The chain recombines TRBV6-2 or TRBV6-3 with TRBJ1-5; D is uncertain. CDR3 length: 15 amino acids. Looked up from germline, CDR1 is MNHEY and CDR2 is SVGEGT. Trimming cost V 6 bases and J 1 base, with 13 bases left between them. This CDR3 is CASSRERASNQPQHF. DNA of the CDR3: TGTGCCAGCAGCCGCGAGAGGGCGAGCAATCAGCCCCAGCATTTT.

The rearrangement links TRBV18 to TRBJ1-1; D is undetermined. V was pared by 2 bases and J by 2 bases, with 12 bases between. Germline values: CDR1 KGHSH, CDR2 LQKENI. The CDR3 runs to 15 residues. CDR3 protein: CASSPSWEANTEAFF. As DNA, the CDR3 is TGTGCCAGCTCACCATCCTGGGAAGCCAACACTGAAGCTTTCTTT.